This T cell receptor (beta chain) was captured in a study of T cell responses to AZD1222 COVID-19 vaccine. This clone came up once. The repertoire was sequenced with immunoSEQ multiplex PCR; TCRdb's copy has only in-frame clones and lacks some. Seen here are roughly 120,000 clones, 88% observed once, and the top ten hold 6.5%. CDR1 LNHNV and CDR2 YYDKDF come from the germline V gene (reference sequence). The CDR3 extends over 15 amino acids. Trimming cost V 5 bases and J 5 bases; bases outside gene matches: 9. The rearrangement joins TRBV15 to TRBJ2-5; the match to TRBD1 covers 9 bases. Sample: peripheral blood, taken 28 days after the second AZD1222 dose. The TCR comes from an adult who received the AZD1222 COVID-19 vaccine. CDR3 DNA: TGTGCCACCAGCTTCCAACAGGGGGCGGGGGAGACCCAGTACTTC. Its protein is CATSFQQGAGETQYF.